This T cell receptor (beta chain) stems from a study of shared clonotypes between healthy human individuals. Study summary: Two female and a few male donors aged 18 to 49 were enrolled. Each donor's CD4 naive and CD4 memory cells filled three plates apiece, CD8 naive two, and CD8 memory one.

Some clones are missing from TCRdb's copy, which holds only in-frame ones; the method was immunoSEQ multiplex PCR. The sample includes 2.3 million or so clones, approximately 93% of them seen just once. Sequenced material: naive CD4+ T cells from PBMCs. The subset was: CD45RA+ positively selected. This receptor was taken from a man between 18 and 29 years old in good health. Some clones in this sample may be carry-over from other donors' samples.

The CDR3 coding sequence is TGCGCCAGCAGTGGGGGGACTAGCGGACAAGGGGGAAAGACCCAGTACTTC. It is translated as CASSGGTSGQGGKTQYF. The V call is TRBV10-1, the J call TRBJ2-5; 11 bases agree with TRBD2. The V gene end was trimmed by 4 bases and the J gene end by 6 bases; junction bases not matched to a gene: 13. The CDR3 loop spans 17 amino acids. Per the germline V gene, CDR1 is WNHNN and CDR2 is SYGVQD (reference sequence).